The clone carrying this T cell receptor (beta chain) was seen a handful of times. Its antigen is currently unknown. Time point here: after neoadjuvant nivolumab, at surgical resection. Stage II-IVA oral cavity squamous cell carcinoma was new and untreated by systemic or radiation therapy. The CDR3 loop spans 15 amino acids. The trim removed 6 bases at V and 2 bases at J, leaving 2 bases unmatched. The germline V gene has CDR1 SQVTM and CDR2 ANQGSEA. The data are from a study of neoadjuvant anti-PD-1 for oral cavity cancer. About the study: Non-progressing patients received a fourth nivolumab dose near day 43, then surgery on days 50-56.

Repertoires were generated with immunoSEQ multiplex PCR, while TCRdb's copy carries only in-frame clones and drops some. This table has around 37,000 clones, over 30% appearing once. Study findings and constraints: Post-treatment tumors with larger preexisting clones showed more shrinkage.

The J gene is TRBJ2-6, the V gene TRBV29-1; 12 bases map to TRBD1. The receptor was derived from a person aged 35-79 years with oral cavity squamous cell carcinoma. The input for sequencing was tumor tissue, taken after nivolumab (anti-PD-1) treatment. The chain's CDR3 is CSVGTGGAGANVLTF. The DNA for the CDR3 is TGCAGCGTAGGGACAGGGGGCGCTGGGGCCAACGTCCTGACTTTC.